Sequencing of this T cell receptor (beta chain) was carried out in a study of patients and donors after allogeneic stem cell transplantation. One entry per CDR3 protein, called by TCRdb with MiXCR from the RT-PCR reads. The sample consists of about a million distinct CDR3 sequences, over 15% of them appearing once. There are 17 residues in the CDR3. Trimming cost V 1 base and J 5 bases, with 15 bases left between them. Germline lookup yields CDR1 SGHTA and CDR2 FQGTGA. This sequence originates from a human donor who was either an allogeneic HSCT recipient or a stem cell or donor lymphocyte infusion donor (not recorded which). It is not recorded whose cells these are; they may come from a transplant donor. What was sequenced was blood, either unsorted or a sorted T cell fraction (not recorded which). The gene calls are TRBV7-3 and TRBJ1-6; no clear D gene. CDR3: CASSLRNPAFDNSPLHF. CDR3 sequence (DNA): TGTGCCAGCAGCTTAAGGAACCCGGCCTTCGATAATTCACCCCTCCACTTT.